This T cell receptor beta chain was identified in a study of cytomegalovirus exposure and HLA in healthy donors (dated by TCRdb to about 2017). For the wider study: According to a later analysis, one platform produced both the 120 validation repertoires and the roughly 640 repertoires of the first cohort. The aim of the study was to test whether cataloging public T cell receptors could identify signatures of past pathogen exposure. In addition to the first cohort of hundreds of subjects, a separate validation cohort of approximately 130 different subjects was used. High-throughput TCR immunosequencing, statistical association of individual TCRs with disease status, and machine learning were combined to predict cytomegalovirus infection status. The study at large found these results: In vitro tests confirmed that a few of the cytomegalovirus-associated TCR beta chains recognize cytomegalovirus antigens. A later analysis lacked HLA typing for the validation cohort, so it scored co-occurrence in that cohort across all 110 or so repertoires. In a later analysis, TCRs clustered in the first cohort were found to also tend to co-occur in the 120 or so validation repertoires, with around 94% of cluster scores above 0. Most TCR sequences were observed very rarely across donors, whereas some public TCRs were present in many individuals. In both the original and validation cohorts, the classifier was reported to diagnose cytomegalovirus status with high specificity and sensitivity. A total of 150 to 200 TCR beta chains were listed by the study as associated with cytomegalovirus. It was suggested by the authors that the approach could potentially be generalized to other disease states and immunological phenotypes.

V gives up 3 bases and J gives up 5 bases, and the segment between their germline ends measures 10 bases. Via the germline V gene, CDR1 is LGHNA and CDR2 YSLEER. Measured from the cysteine to the phenylalanine, the CDR3 is 14 residues long. CDR3 DNA is the only sequence kept; it has 42 bases, read in frame from the first base. The donors belonged to the validation cohort of 90 to 150 subjects, which was separate from the roughly 700-subject first cohort. A word on this clone: Its antigen is currently not known. Per-nucleotide qualities are absent, and no much larger clonotype sits a single base away.

The method behind the library was the immunoSEQ multiplex PCR assay. Processing in the source paper ran as follows. To diagnose cytomegalovirus status from the catalog of TCR beta chain sequences, a statistical classification framework was built. The clones in this table, taken by TCRdb from immuneACCESS, are in-frame only. Not every clone is retained; where verified, under half of the shortfall comes from an unresolved V gene, and the cause of the rest is unknown. The V and J calls and the clone size are those of that table, but D and trimming were determined from the DNA. For this sample there are tens of thousands of clones; 90% to 95% appear just once. Of the sample, roughly 0.6% is held by the ten largest clones.

Specimen: PBMCs. The rearranged segments are TRBV4-3 and TRBJ2-2, and possibly TRBD2, on 6 matching bases. The receptor was derived from a woman between 18 and 30 years old in good health and CMV-seronegative. Here the CDR3 is given as CASSHGTWTGELFF. The DNA sequence follows: TGCGCCAGCAGCCACGGGACTTGGACCGGGGAGCTGTTTTTT.